This TCR beta chain was captured in a study of T-cell reconstitution after alpha-beta-depleted transplantation in children. Study results and limitations: Surviving recipient T cells and thymic progenitors accounted for the high day-60 TCRbeta diversity observed in some patients. Several hundred expanded graft clones reportedly gave rise to the alpha-beta T cells present about two months after transplant. T-cell counts and diversity were attributed mostly to newly produced T cells one year after transplant.

As to this clonotype: The antigen remains undetermined.

Germline loops: CDR1 DFQATT, CDR2 SNEGSKA (reference sequence). J lost 5 bases, V lost 3 bases, and 10 bases had no gene match. This CDR3 is built from 15 residues. Unique molecular identifiers were incorporated when the TCRbeta library was constructed. In TCRdb, the PCR reads were re-called with MiXCR into one record per CDR3 protein. Among around 800,000 distinct CDR3 sequences listed, around 17% were seen once. This sequence joins TRBV20-1 and TRBJ2-5; TRBD1 matches at 9 bases. Sequencing was performed on PBMCs, mostly from graft donor cells, taken 360 days after TCRalphabeta/CD19-depleted stem cell transplant. This receptor was identified in a male patient aged 10 to 17 who had a stem cell transplant for acute lymphoblastic leukemia, so the T cells may come from the graft donor. The CDR3: CSARGNRGQGETQYF. The DNA of the CDR3 is TGCAGTGCTAGGGGGAACAGGGGGCAGGGGGAGACCCAGTACTTC.